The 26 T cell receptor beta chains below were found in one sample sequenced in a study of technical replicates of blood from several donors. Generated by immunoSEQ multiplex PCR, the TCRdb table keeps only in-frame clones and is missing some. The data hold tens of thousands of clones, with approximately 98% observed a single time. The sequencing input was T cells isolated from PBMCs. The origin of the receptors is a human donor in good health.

This CDR3 is CASSFGTANTEAFF. The CDR3 DNA sequence: TGTGCCAGCAGCTTTGGGACTGCTAACACTGAAGCTTTCTTT. This chain connects TRBV7-2 to TRBJ1-1; TRBD1 might be the D (5 bases). Germline CDR1 reads SGHTA; CDR2 reads FQGNSA. Trimming took off 3 bases at V and 2 bases at J, with 10 bases between the two ends. The CDR3 is 14 residues long.

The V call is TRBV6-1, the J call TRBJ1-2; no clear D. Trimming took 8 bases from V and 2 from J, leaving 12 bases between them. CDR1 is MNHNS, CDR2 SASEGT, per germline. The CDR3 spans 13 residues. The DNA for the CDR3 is TGTGCCAGCCGCACCGGGAACAACTATGGCTACACCTTC. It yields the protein CASRTGNNYGYTF.

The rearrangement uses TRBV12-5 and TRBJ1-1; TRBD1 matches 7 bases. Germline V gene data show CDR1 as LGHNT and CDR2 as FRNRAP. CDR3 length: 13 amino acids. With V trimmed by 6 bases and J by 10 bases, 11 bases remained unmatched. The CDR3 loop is CASGLGQSPAAFF. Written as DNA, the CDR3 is TGTGCTAGTGGCCTGGGACAGTCGCCGGCAGCTTTCTTT.

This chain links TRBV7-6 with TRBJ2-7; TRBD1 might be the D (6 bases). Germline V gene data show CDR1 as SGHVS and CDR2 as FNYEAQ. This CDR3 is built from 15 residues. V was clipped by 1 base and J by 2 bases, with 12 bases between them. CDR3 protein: CASSLEVGGPYEQYF. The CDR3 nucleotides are TGTGCCAGCAGCTTAGAAGTAGGGGGTCCCTACGAGCAGTACTTC.

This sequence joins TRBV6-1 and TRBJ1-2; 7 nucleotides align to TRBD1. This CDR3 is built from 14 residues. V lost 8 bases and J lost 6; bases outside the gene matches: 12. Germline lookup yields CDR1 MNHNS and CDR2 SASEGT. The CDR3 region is CASQDREYIDGYTF. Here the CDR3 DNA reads TGTGCCAGCCAAGACAGGGAATATATCGATGGCTACACCTTC.

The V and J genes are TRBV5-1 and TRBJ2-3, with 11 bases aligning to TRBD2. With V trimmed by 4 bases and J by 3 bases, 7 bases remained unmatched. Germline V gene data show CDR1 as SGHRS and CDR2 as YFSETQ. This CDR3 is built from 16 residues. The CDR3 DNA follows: TGCGCCAGCAGCCCTCTACTAGCGGGAGCAACAGATACGCAGTATTTT. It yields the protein CASSPLLAGATDTQYF.

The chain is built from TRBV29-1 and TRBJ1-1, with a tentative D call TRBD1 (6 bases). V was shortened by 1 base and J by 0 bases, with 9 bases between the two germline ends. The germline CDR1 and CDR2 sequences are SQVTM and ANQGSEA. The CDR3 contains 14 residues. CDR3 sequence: CSVEVDRLNTEAFF. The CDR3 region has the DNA TGCAGCGTTGAAGTGGACAGACTGAACACTGAAGCTTTCTTT.

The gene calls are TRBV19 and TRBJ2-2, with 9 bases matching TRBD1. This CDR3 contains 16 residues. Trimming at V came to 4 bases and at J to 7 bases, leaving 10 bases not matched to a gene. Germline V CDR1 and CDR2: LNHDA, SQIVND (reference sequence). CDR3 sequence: CASSRPGTGTFGELFF. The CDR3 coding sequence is TGTGCCAGTAGTAGACCCGGGACAGGGACTTTCGGGGAGCTGTTTTTT. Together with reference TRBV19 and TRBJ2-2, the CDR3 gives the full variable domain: DGGITQSPKYLFRKEGQNVTLSCEQNLNHDAMYWYRQDPGQGLRLIYYSQIVNDFQKGDIAEGYSVSREKKESFPLTVTSAQKNPTAFYLCASSRPGTGTFGELFFGEGSRLTVL.

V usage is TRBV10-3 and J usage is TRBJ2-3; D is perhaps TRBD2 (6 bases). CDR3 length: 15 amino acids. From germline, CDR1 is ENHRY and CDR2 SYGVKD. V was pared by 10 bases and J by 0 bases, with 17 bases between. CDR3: CATEAGRGSTDTQYF. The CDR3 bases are TGTGCCACCGAGGCGGGGAGAGGGAGCACAGATACGCAGTATTTT.

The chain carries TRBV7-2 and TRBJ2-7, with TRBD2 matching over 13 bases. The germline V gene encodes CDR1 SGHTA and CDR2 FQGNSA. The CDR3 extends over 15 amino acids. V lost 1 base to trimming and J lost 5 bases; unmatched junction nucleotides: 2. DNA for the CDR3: TGTGCCAGCAGCTTAGTTACTAGCGGGAGGGACGAGCAGTACTTC. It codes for CASSLVTSGRDEQYF.

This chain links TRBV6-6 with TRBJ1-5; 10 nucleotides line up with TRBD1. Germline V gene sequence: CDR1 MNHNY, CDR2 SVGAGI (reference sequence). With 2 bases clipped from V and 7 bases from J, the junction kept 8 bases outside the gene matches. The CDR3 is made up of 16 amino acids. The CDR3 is CASSYPGQGFGQPQHF. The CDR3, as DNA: TGTGCCAGCAGTTACCCGGGACAGGGGTTCGGACAGCCCCAGCATTTT.

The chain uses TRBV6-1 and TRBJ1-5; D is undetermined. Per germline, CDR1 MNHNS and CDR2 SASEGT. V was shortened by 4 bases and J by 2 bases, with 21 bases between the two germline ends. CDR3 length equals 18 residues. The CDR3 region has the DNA TGTGCCAGCAGTGGAAAGACGGCAGGCACCCTCCGCAATCAGCCCCAGCATTTT. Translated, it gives CASSGKTAGTLRNQPQHF.

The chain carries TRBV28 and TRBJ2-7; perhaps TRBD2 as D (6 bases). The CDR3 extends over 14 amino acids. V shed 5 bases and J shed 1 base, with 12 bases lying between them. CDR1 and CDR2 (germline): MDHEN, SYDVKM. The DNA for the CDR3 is TGTGCCAGCAGTCTGGGACTTCGATCCTACGAGCAGTACTTC. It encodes CASSLGLRSYEQYF.

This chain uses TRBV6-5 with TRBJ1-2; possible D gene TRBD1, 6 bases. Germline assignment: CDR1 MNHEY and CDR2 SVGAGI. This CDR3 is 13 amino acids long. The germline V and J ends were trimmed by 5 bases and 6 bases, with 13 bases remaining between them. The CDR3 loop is CASSPPDRHGYTF. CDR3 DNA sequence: TGTGCCAGCAGTCCCCCGGACAGACATGGCTACACCTTC.

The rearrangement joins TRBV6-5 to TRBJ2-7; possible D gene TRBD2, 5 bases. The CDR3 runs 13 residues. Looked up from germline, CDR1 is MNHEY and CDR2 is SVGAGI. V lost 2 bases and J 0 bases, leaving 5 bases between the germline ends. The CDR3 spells CASSYSGSYEQYF. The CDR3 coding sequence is TGTGCCAGCAGTTACAGCGGCTCCTACGAGCAGTACTTC.

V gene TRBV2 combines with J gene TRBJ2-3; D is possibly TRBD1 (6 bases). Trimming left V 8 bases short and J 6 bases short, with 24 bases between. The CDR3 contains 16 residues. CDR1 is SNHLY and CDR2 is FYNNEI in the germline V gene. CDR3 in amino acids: CASDGPEGRGPDTQYF. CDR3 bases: TGTGCCAGCGACGGCCCTGAGGGCAGGGGCCCGGATACGCAGTATTTT.

The CDR3 sequence: CASSLLGATNEKLFF. CDR3 bases: TGTGCCAGCAGTTTACTAGGTGCAACTAATGAAAAACTGTTTTTT. The genes are TRBV28 and TRBJ1-4; D remains unclear. Germline CDR1 reads MDHEN; CDR2 reads SYDVKM. V was pared by 2 bases and J by 0 bases, with 7 bases between. This CDR3 is 15 amino acids long. The full variable domain, its missing parts supplied by reference TRBV28 and TRBJ1-4, is DVKVTQSSRYLVKRTGEKVFLECVQDMDHENMFWYRQDPGLGLRLIYFSYDVKMKEKGDIPEGYSVSREKKERFSLILESASTNQTSMYLCASSLLGATNEKLFFGSGTQLSVL.

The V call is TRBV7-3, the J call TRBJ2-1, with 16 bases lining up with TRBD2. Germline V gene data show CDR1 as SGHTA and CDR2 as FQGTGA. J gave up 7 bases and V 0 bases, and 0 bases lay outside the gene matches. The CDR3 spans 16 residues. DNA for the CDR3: TGTGCCAGCAGCTTAACGGGACTAGCGGGAGGGAATGAGCAGTTCTTC. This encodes CASSLTGLAGGNEQFF. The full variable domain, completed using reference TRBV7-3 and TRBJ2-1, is GAGVSQTPSNKVTEKGKYVELRCDPISGHTALYWYRQSLGQGPEFLIYFQGTGAADDSGLPNDRFFAVRPEGSVSTLKIQRTERGDSAVYLCASSLTGLAGGNEQFFGPGTRLTVL.

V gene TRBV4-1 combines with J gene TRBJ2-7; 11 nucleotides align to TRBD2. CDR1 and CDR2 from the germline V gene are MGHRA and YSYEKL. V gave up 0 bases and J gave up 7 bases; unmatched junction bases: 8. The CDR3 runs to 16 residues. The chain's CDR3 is CASSQDGASGRWEQYF. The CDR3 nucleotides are TGCGCCAGCAGCCAAGATGGGGCTAGCGGGAGGTGGGAGCAGTACTTC.

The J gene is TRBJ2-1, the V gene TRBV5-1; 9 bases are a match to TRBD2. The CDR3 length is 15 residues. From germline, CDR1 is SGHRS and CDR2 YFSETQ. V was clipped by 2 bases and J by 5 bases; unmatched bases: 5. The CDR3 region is CASSFGASGNNEQFF. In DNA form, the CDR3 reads TGCGCCAGCAGCTTTGGGGCTAGCGGGAACAATGAGCAGTTCTTC.

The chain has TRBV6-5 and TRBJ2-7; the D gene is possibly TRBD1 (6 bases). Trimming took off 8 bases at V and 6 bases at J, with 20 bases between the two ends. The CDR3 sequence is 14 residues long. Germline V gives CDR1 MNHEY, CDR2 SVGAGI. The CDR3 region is CASRSSRGTGEQYF. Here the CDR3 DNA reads TGTGCCAGCCGTAGCTCGAGGGGGACGGGCGAGCAGTACTTC.

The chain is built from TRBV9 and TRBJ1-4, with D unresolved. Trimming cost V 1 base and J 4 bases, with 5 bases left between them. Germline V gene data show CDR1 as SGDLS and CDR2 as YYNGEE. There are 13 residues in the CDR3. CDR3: CASSVRSNEKLFF. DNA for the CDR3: TGTGCCAGCAGCGTAAGGAGTAATGAAAAACTGTTTTTT. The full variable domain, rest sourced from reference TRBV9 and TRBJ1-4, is DSGVTQTPKHLITATGQRVTLRCSPRSGDLSVYWYQQSLDQGLQFLIQYYNGEERAKGNILERFSAQQFPDLHSELNLSSLELGDSALYFCASSVRSNEKLFFGSGTQLSVL.

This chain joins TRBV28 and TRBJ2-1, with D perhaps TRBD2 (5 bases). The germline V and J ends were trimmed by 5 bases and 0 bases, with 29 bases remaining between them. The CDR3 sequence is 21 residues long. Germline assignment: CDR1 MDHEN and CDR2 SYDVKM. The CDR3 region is CASSLIFYYELGYPSYNEQFF. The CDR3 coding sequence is TGTGCCAGCAGTCTTATCTTTTATTATGAACTAGGGTACCCCTCCTACAATGAGCAGTTCTTC.

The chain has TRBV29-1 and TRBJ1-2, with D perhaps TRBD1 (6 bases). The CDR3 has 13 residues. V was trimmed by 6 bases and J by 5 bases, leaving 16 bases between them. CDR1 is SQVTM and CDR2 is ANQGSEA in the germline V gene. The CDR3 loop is CSVPTGLGYGYTF. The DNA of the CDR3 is TGCAGCGTCCCGACAGGATTAGGGTATGGCTACACCTTC.

The CDR3 protein is CASSADRGNTEAFF. Here the CDR3 DNA reads TGTGCCAGTAGTGCGGACAGGGGAAACACTGAAGCTTTCTTT. The chain uses TRBV19 and TRBJ1-1; 9 nucleotides line up with TRBD1. This CDR3 is built from 14 residues. J lost 2 bases, V lost 5 bases, and 3 bases had no gene match. Germline V gene lookup returns CDR1 LNHDA and CDR2 SQIVND (reference sequence).

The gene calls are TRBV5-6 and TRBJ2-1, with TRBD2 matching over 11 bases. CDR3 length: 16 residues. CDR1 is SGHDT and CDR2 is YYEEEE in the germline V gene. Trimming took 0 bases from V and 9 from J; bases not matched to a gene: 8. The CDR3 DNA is TGTGCCAGCAGCTTGGCTAGCGGGAGGCCCGTGGGTGAGCAGTTCTTC. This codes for CASSLASGRPVGEQFF.